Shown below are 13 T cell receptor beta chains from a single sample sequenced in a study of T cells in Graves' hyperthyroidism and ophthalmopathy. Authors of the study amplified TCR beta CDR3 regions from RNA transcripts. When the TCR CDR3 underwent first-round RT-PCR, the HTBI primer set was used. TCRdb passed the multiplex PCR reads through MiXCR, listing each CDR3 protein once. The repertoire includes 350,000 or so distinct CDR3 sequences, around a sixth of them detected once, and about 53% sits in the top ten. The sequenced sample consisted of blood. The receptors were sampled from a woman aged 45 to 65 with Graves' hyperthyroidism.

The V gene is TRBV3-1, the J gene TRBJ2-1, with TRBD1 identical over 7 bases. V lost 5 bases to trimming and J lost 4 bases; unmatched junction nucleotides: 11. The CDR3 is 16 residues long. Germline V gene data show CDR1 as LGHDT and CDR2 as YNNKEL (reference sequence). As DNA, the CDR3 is TGTGCCAGCAGCGATTATCCGGGACAGCCTTACAATGAGCAGTTCTTC. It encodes CASSDYPGQPYNEQFF.

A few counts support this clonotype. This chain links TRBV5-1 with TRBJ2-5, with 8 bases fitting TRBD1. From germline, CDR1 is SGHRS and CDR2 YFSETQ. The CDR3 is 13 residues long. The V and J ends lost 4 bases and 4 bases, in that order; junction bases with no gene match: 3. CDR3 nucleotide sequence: TGCGCCAGCAGCACTGGACAGGGAGAGACCCAGTACTTC. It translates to CASSTGQGETQYF.

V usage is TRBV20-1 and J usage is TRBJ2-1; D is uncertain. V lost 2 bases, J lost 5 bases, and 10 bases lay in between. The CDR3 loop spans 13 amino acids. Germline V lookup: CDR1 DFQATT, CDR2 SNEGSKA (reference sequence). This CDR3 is CSARRIHDNEQFF. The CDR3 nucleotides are TGCAGTGCTAGAAGGATACATGACAATGAGCAGTTCTTC.

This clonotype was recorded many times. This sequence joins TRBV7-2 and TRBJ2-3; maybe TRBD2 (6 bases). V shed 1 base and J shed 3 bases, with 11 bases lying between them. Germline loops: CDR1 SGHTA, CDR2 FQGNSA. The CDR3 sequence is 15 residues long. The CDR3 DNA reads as TGTGCCAGCAGCTTAGGCGGGGATAGGACAGATACGCAGTATTTT. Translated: CASSLGGDRTDTQYF.

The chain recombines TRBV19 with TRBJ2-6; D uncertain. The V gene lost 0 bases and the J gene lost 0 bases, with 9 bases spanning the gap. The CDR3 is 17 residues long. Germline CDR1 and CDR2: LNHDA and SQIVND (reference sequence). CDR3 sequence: CASSIESDLSGANVLTF. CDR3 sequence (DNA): TGTGCCAGTAGTATAGAATCAGATCTCTCTGGGGCCAACGTCCTGACTTTC.

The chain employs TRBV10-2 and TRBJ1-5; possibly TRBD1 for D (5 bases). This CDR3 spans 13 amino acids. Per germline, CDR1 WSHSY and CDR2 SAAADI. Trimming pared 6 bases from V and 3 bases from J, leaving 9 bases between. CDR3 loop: CASRIGVNQPQHF. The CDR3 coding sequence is TGCGCCAGCAGAATAGGGGTCAATCAGCCCCAGCATTTT.

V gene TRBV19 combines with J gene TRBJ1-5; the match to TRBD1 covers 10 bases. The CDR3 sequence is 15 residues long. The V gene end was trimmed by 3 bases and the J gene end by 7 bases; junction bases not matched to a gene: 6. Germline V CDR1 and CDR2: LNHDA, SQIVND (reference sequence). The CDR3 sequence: CASSIVGQGTQPQHF. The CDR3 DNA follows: TGTGCCAGTAGTATCGTGGGACAGGGGACACAGCCCCAGCATTTT. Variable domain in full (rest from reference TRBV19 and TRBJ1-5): DGGITQSPKYLFRKEGQNVTLSCEQNLNHDAMYWYRQDPGQGLRLIYYSQIVNDFQKGDIAEGYSVSREKKESFPLTVTSAQKNPTAFYLCASSIVGQGTQPQHFGDGTRLSIL.

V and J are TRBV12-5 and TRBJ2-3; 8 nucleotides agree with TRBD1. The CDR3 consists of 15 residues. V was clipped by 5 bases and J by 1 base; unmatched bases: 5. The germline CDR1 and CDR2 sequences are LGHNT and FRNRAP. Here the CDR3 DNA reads TGTGCTAGTGGTAAAGGGACAGGTCGCACAGATACGCAGTATTTT. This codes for CASGKGTGRTDTQYF.

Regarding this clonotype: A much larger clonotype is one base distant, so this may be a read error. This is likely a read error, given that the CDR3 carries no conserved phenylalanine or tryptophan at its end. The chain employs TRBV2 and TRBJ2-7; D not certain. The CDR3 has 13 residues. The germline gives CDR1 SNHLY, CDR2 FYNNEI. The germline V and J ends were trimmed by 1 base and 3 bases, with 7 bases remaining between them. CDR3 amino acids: CASSEEGFYEQYL. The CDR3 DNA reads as TGTGCCAGCAGTGAAGAAGGATTCTACGAGCAGTACCTC.

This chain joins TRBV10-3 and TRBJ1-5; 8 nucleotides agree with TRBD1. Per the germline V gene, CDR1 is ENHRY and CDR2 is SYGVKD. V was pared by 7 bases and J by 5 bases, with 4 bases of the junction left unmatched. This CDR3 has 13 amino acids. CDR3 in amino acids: CAITEDRDQPQHF. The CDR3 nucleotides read TGTGCCATCACCGAGGACAGGGATCAGCCCCAGCATTTT.

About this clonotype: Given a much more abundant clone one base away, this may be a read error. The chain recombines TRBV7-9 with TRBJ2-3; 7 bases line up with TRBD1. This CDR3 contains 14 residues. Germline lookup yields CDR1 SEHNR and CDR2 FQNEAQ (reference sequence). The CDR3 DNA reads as TGTGCCAGCAGCTTGCCCGATGGGACAGATACGCAGTGTTTT. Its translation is CASSLPDGTDTQCF.

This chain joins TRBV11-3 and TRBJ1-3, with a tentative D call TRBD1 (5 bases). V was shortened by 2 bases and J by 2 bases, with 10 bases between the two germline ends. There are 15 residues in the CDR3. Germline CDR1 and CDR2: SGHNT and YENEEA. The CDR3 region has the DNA TGTGCCAGCAGCTTAAGGGGAGATACTGGAAACACCATATATTTT. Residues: CASSLRGDTGNTIYF.

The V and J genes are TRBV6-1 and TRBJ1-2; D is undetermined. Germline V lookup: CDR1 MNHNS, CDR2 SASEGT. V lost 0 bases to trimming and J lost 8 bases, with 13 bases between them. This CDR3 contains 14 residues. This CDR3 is CASSEASGGGGYTF. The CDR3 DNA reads TGTGCCAGCAGTGAAGCGTCCGGTGGTGGCGGCTACACCTTC.